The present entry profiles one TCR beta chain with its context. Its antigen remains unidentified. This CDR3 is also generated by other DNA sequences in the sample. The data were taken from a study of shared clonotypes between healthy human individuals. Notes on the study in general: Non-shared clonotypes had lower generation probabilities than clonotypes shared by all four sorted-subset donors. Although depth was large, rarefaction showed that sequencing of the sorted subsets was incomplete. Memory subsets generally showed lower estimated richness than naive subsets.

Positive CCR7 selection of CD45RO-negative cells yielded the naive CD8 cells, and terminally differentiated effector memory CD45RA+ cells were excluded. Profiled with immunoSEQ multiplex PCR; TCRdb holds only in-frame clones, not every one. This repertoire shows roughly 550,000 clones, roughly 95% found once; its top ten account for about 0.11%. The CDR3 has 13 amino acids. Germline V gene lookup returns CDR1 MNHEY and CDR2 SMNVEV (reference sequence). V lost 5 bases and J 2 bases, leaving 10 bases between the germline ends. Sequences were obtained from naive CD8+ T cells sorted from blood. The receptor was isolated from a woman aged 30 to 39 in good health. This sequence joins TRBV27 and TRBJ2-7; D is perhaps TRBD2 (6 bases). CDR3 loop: CASSLRLAYEQYF. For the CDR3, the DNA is TGTGCCAGCAGTCTCAGACTAGCCTACGAGCAGTACTTC.